One and the same sample provided the 21 T cell receptor beta chains below, sequenced in a study of identical twins. TCRdb redid the calling of the 5' RACE reads with MiXCR, one entry per CDR3 protein. The sample includes 540,000 or so distinct CDR3 sequences, about 20% seen only once; the top ten take approximately 0.5%. This sample also appeared in a second study, on yellow fever vaccine responses in identical twins.

The sequenced sample consisted of CD4+ T cells sorted from blood. These receptors were taken from a woman aged 18-30 years in good health.

This chain joins TRBV20-1 and TRBJ2-1; D is undetermined. The CDR3 runs 19 residues. Germline CDR1 and CDR2: DFQATT and SNEGSKA (reference sequence). The germline V and J ends were trimmed by 3 bases and 0 bases, with 24 bases remaining between them. The chain's CDR3 is CSASPEWPKLVSSYNEQFF. The CDR3 region has the DNA TGCAGTGCTAGTCCTGAGTGGCCGAAATTAGTAAGCTCCTACAATGAGCAGTTCTTC.

This clonotype was seen a handful of times. The V gene is TRBV7-8, the J gene TRBJ1-5; 7 nucleotides line up with TRBD1. V shed 1 base and J 0 bases; nucleotides not matched to a gene: 3. CDR1 and CDR2 (germline): SGHVS, FQNEAQ. The CDR3 spans 16 residues. In DNA form, the CDR3 reads TGTGCCAGCAGCTTAGACAGGGGCTATAGCAATCAGCCCCAGCATTTT. It yields the protein CASSLDRGYSNQPQHF.

This clonotype was seen more than once but under ten times. The chain recombines TRBV5-6 with TRBJ1-1; weak D call: TRBD1 (5 bases). Germline loops: CDR1 SGHDT, CDR2 YYEEEE. The CDR3 has 14 residues. The V end was cut by 0 bases, the J end by 6 bases, with 12 bases between. CDR3 coding DNA: TGTGCCAGCAGCTTGGCCGTGTGGGGCCCTGAAGCTTTCTTT. Amino acid sequence: CASSLAVWGPEAFF.

J is TRBJ2-4 and V is TRBV12-3 or TRBV12-4, with 9 nucleotides matching TRBD2. J was trimmed by 8 bases and V by 6 bases; bases with no gene match: 2. The CDR3 sequence is 12 residues long. CDR3 in amino acids: CASSPSGDIQYF. The CDR3, as DNA: TGTGCCAGCAGCCCTAGCGGGGACATTCAGTACTTC.

J is TRBJ2-7 and V is TRBV10-3; D possibly corresponds to TRBD2 (5 bases). This CDR3 is built from 17 residues. Trimming shortened V by 5 bases and J by 0 bases, and 20 bases separated the two germline ends. Germline CDR1 and CDR2: ENHRY and SYGVKD. In DNA, the CDR3 is TGTGCCATCAGTTGGCCCCCTTTGAGGGCCTTCTCCTACGAGCAGTACGTC. Its protein is CAISWPPLRAFSYEQYV.

This clonotype occurred a few times. The chain links TRBV5-6 to TRBJ2-1, with 10 bases fitting TRBD2. This CDR3 spans 16 amino acids. With V trimmed by 4 bases and J by 6 bases, 10 bases remained unmatched. Germline assignment: CDR1 SGHDT and CDR2 YYEEEE. CDR3 coding DNA: TGTGCCAGCAGCGGGATAGGGGTAGCGGGGGGCAATGAGCAGTTCTTC. It translates to CASSGIGVAGGNEQFF.

This chain joins TRBV4-1 and TRBJ2-5, with 9 bases lining up with TRBD2. Germline-derived CDR1 and CDR2 are MGHRA and YSYEKL. The CDR3 sequence is 16 residues long. Trimming took 0 bases from V and 2 from J; bases not matched to a gene: 4. DNA of the CDR3: TGCGCCAGCAGCCAAGATAAGAGCGGGAGGCAAGAGACCCAGTACTTC. Translated: CASSQDKSGRQETQYF.

This clonotype has more than one count but fewer than ten. The DNA of the CDR3 is TGCAGTGCCCCGGGGACAGGGGCTAACTATGGCTACACCTTC. Protein sequence: CSAPGTGANYGYTF. V is TRBV20-1 and J is TRBJ1-2; 10 bases are shared with TRBD1. The CDR3 extends over 14 amino acids. V gave up 6 bases and J gave up 0 bases; unmatched junction bases: 4. Germline-derived CDR1 and CDR2 are DFQATT and SNEGSKA (reference sequence).

V usage is TRBV5-1 and J usage is TRBJ2-2, with TRBD1 as a possible D gene (6 bases). The germline CDR1 and CDR2 sequences are SGHRS and YFSETQ. The CDR3 sequence is 17 residues long. Trimming pared 2 bases from V and 2 bases from J, leaving 16 bases between. Here the CDR3 reads CASSLLRDTSNTGELFF. The CDR3 nucleotides are TGCGCCAGCAGCTTACTCCGGGACACCTCTAACACCGGGGAGCTGTTTTTT.

The chain recombines TRBV24-1 with TRBJ2-5, with 7 bases lining up with TRBD1. CDR3 size: 15 residues. With 4 bases clipped from V and 5 bases from J, the junction kept 9 bases outside the gene matches. Germline loops: CDR1 KGHDR, CDR2 SFDVKD. For the CDR3, the DNA is TGTGCCACCAGTGACCGGGGACAGCCAGGGGAGACCCAGTACTTC. Translated: CATSDRGQPGETQYF.

V usage is TRBV4-2 and J usage is TRBJ2-7, with 12 bases fitting TRBD2. This CDR3 spans 16 amino acids. CDR1 LGHNA and CDR2 YNFKEQ come from the germline V gene. V dropped 4 bases and J dropped 4; count of bases not matched to a gene: 8. The CDR3 here is CASSPPLAGGTYEQYF. The CDR3 region has the DNA TGTGCCAGCAGCCCTCCACTAGCGGGAGGAACGTACGAGCAGTACTTC.

The chain employs TRBV5-1 and TRBJ1-1; unclear D gene. The CDR3 is 15 residues long. Germline V lookup: CDR1 SGHRS, CDR2 YFSETQ. V gave up 7 bases and J gave up 1 base, with 17 bases separating them. The CDR3 bases are TGCGCCAGCGCCTATGGTGATAGGGCGAACACTGAAGCTTTCTTT. This translates into CASAYGDRANTEAFF. The whole variable domain, filled in from reference TRBV5-1 and TRBJ1-1, reads KAGVTQTPRYLIKTRGQQVTLSCSPISGHRSVSWYQQTPGQGLQFLFEYFSETQRNKGNFPGRFSGRQFSNSRSEMNVSTLELGDSALYLCASAYGDRANTEAFFGQGTRLTVV.

The chain is built from TRBV24-1 and TRBJ2-1; D is possibly TRBD1 (5 bases). Germline V lookup: CDR1 KGHDR, CDR2 SFDVKD. Trimming took 1 base from V and 0 from J, leaving 12 bases between them. CDR3 length equals 17 residues. CDR3 coding DNA: TGTGCCACCAGTGATTTTGCAGGGTTTAGCTCCTACAATGAGCAGTTCTTC. It specifies CATSDFAGFSSYNEQFF.

This chain joins TRBV7-2 and TRBJ1-6, with D tentatively TRBD1 (6 bases). V was pared by 7 bases and J by 7 bases, with 14 bases between. The CDR3 totals 14 residues. Germline V CDR1 and CDR2: SGHTA, FQGNSA. DNA of the CDR3: TGTGCCAGCACACGGGACACGCAAAATTCACCCCTCCACTTT. Translated, it gives CASTRDTQNSPLHF. Drawing the rest from reference TRBV7-2 and TRBJ1-6, the complete variable domain is GAGVSQSPSNKVTEKGKDVELRCDPISGHTALYWYRQSLGQGLEFLIYFQGNSAPDKSGLPSDRFSAERTGGSVSTLTIQRTQQEDSAVYLCASTRDTQNSPLHFGNGTRLTVT.

Only a few counts were recorded for this clonotype. CDR3: CATGRGSNTEAFF. The CDR3 region has the DNA TGTGCTACGGGGAGGGGCTCGAACACTGAAGCTTTCTTT. This rearrangement joins TRBV6-1 to TRBJ1-1, with a possible D match to TRBD1 (5 bases). Germline lookup yields CDR1 MNHNS and CDR2 SASEGT. The CDR3 runs 13 residues.

The chain links TRBV12-3 or TRBV12-4 to TRBJ1-3; 7 nucleotides agree with TRBD1. The CDR3 has 15 residues. Losses at the gene ends were 5 bases for V and 2 bases for J; bases not matched to a gene: 6. The CDR3 bases are TGTGCCAGCAGTCCTCGACAGGGAACTGGAAACACCATATATTTT. Protein sequence: CASSPRQGTGNTIYF.

The V gene is TRBV12-3 or TRBV12-4, the J gene TRBJ1-2, with 9 bases fitting TRBD1. This CDR3 spans 14 amino acids. The ends lost 5 bases at V and 5 bases at J; junction bases unmatched: 6. CDR3 coding DNA: TGTGCCAGCAGTACCGGGACAGGGCCTTATGGCTACACCTTC. This translates into CASSTGTGPYGYTF.

This clonotype has a handful of counts. The chain combines TRBV10-3 with TRBJ2-2; D remains unclear. Germline CDR1 ENHRY, CDR2 SYGVKD. Trimming pared 5 bases from V and 2 bases from J, leaving 9 bases between. This CDR3 region has 14 residues. The CDR3 DNA reads TGTGCCATCAGTCGGGCCGCTAACACCGGGGAGCTGTTTTTT. It translates to CAISRAANTGELFF.

The chain employs TRBV7-3 and TRBJ2-1, with TRBD2 identical over 7 bases. Per the germline V gene, CDR1 is SGHTA and CDR2 is FQGTGA. The CDR3 contains 17 residues. The V and J ends lost 0 bases and 0 bases, in that order; junction bases with no gene match: 5. The CDR3 reads CASSLTSGMSSYNEQFF. CDR3 nucleotide sequence: TGTGCCAGCAGCTTAACGAGCGGGATGAGCTCCTACAATGAGCAGTTCTTC.

The chain is built from TRBV10-3 and TRBJ1-6; D is ambiguous. Germline V gene data show CDR1 as ENHRY and CDR2 as SYGVKD. V was cut by 6 bases and J by 7 bases, with 13 bases left in between. The CDR3 runs 14 residues. The CDR3 loop reads CAISDDGVNSPLHF. As DNA, the CDR3 is TGTGCCATCAGCGACGACGGTGTGAATTCACCCCTCCACTTT.

The CDR3 nucleotides are TGTGCCAGCAGTTCGGGGGACAGCGATTTCTCCTACGAGCAGTACTTC. This codes for CASSSGDSDFSYEQYF. The chain has TRBV28 and TRBJ2-7, with D maybe TRBD1 (7 bases). The CDR3 totals 16 residues. V was clipped by 4 bases and J by 0 bases, with 16 bases between them. Looked up from germline, CDR1 is MDHEN and CDR2 is SYDVKM.